The rows below give T cell receptor beta chains drawn from one sample of a study of identical twins. In TCRdb, the 5' RACE reads were re-called with MiXCR into one record per CDR3 protein. The sample contains 500,000 or so distinct CDR3 sequences, more than 13% of which appear only once. This same sample was also taken into another study, of yellow fever vaccine responses in identical twins.

What was sequenced was CD4+ T cells sorted from blood. Source of these receptors: a woman aged 18-35 years in good health. Both conserved end residues are part of each CDR3. D genes are given only for firm matches. Size values are once, few and many counts, or a class for expanded clones, and some rows have none.

j_call clone_size d_call v_call cdr3_nt cdr3_aa
TRBJ2-5 - TRBD1 TRBV6-2/TRBV6-3 TGTGCCAGCAGTCCGTACTTCTCCGGGACAGGGGGTCGGGAGACCCAGTACTTC CASSPYFSGTGGRETQYF
TRBJ2-7 few TRBD1 TRBV10-1 TGCGCCAGCAGTGATGAGGGGGCAGGGTCCTACGAGCAGTACTTC CASSDEGAGSYEQYF
TRBJ2-7 - TRBD2 TRBV15 TGTGCCACCAGCAGAGTGACTAGCGGGTCCTACGAGCAGTACTTC CATSRVTSGSYEQYF
TRBJ2-5 few - TRBV5-1 TGCGCCAGCAGCTTCGAGACTCGGGTTGGTGGGACCCAGTACTTC CASSFETRVGGTQYF
TRBJ2-5 few - TRBV6-1 TGTGCCACCACAACCGGGGGTGGAGAGACCCAGTACTTC CATTTGGGETQYF
TRBJ2-7 - TRBD1 TRBV24-1 TGTGCCACCAGTGAGGCCGGGACAGGGGAGCAGTACTTC CATSEAGTGEQYF
TRBJ2-3 many TRBD2 TRBV4-2 TGTGCCAGCAGCCAAGATCTTTCTAGCGGGAGTTTCGCAGATACGCAGTATTTT CASSQDLSSGSFADTQYF
TRBJ2-5 few - TRBV4-1 TGCGCCAGCAGCCAAGGGCTAGAAGCCCAAGAGACCCAGTACTTC CASSQGLEAQETQYF
TRBJ1-6 few - TRBV7-2 TGTGCCAGCAGGGGCGGGAATCACTCACCCCTCCACTTT CASRGGNHSPLHF
TRBJ2-1 few TRBD1 TRBV3-1 TGTGCCAGCAGCCTCGGACAGGGGACCCATGAGCAGTTCTTC CASSLGQGTHEQFF
TRBJ2-1 once TRBD2 TRBV4-3 TGCGCCAGCAGCCAAGTTAGCGGGAGGGCCTACAATGAGCAGTTCTTC CASSQVSGRAYNEQFF
TRBJ1-5 few - TRBV21-1 TGTGCCAGCAGCAAAGACAGATTTCCCAATCAGCCCCAGCATTTT CASSKDRFPNQPQHF
TRBJ2-3 few TRBD2 TRBV18 TGTGCCAGCTCACCATCTAGCGGGGTGACGCAGTATTTT CASSPSSGVTQYF
TRBJ2-1 - - TRBV5-4 TGTGCCAGCAGCTTGGCCGCCGAGAGGGAGCAGTTCTTC CASSLAAEREQFF
TRBJ2-5 - TRBD2 TRBV11-2 TGTGCCAGCAGCCCCTCTGGTAGCGGGAGGGTGGGTGGAAAAGAGACCCAGTACTTC CASSPSGSGRVGGKETQYF
TRBJ2-1 - - TRBV7-2 TGTGCCAGCAGCTTACCGGTTTCGGGCTACAATGAGCAGTTCTTC CASSLPVSGYNEQFF
TRBJ2-5 - - TRBV5-1 TGCGCCAGTTGCGACCAGGTAACGCAAGAGACCCAGTACTTC CASCDQVTQETQYF
TRBJ1-1 few TRBD1 TRBV24-1 TGTGCCACCAGTGGCCGGACAGGAGTGAACACTGAAGCTTTCTTT CATSGRTGVNTEAFF
TRBJ2-3 few TRBD1 TRBV4-3 TGCGCCAGCAGCCTCAGAAGCACCGGGACAGGGTCTGCGGGTACGCAGTATTTT CASSLRSTGTGSAGTQYF
TRBJ2-1 many TRBD1 TRBV5-1 TGCGCCAGCAGCTGGGGCGGACAGGGAATCAATGAGCAGTTCTTC CASSWGGQGINEQFF
TRBJ2-1 - TRBD1 TRBV4-3 TGCGCCAGAAGTACAGGGGGCAGTGAGCAGTTCTTC CARSTGGSEQFF
TRBJ2-5 - TRBD2 TRBV10-3 TGTGCCATCAGTGAGTCCGGACTAGGCCAGTACTTC CAISESGLGQYF
TRBJ1-1 many - TRBV5-1 TGCGCCAGCAGCCACAAAACACCGGGGGTCGGTGGCACTGAAGCTTTCTTT CASSHKTPGVGGTEAFF
TRBJ2-1 few TRBD1 TRBV29-1 TGCAGCGTTGTAAGTCCCAGGGGGCAGAATCAGGTTGAGCAGTTCTTC CSVVSPRGQNQVEQFF
TRBJ2-1 - TRBD1 TRBV28 TGTGCCACCTCCGGGACAGAATACAATGAGCAGTTCTTC CATSGTEYNEQFF
TRBJ2-1 - TRBD2 TRBV4-3 TGCGCCAGCAGCCAAGACACCCCGGGACTAGCGGGACGCAATGAGCAGTTCTTC CASSQDTPGLAGRNEQFF
TRBJ2-7 few - TRBV6-5 TGTGCCAGCAGTTACGGTTACGGTTCCTACGAGCAGTACTTC CASSYGYGSYEQYF
TRBJ2-3 few - TRBV14 TGTGCCAGCAGCCCACATTTTGGGGGCACAGATACGCAGTATTTT CASSPHFGGTDTQYF
TRBJ1-4 few - TRBV12-3/TRBV12-4 TGTGCCAGCAGCTGGTACGGTGAGGGGAATGAAAAACTGTTTTTT CASSWYGEGNEKLFF
TRBJ2-1 - - TRBV12-3/TRBV12-4 TGTGCCAGCAGTTTGCGGCAGGGGACGGGCAATGAGCAGTTCTTC CASSLRQGTGNEQFF
TRBJ2-1 - - TRBV20-1 TGCAGTGCTAGTAAGGCGGGGGCCGGGTATGAGCAGTTCTTC CSASKAGAGYEQFF
TRBJ2-7 - - TRBV27 TGTGCCAGCAGTTTCCGGTCGCCTTCCTACGAGCAGTACTTC CASSFRSPSYEQYF
TRBJ2-3 - TRBD2 TRBV12-3/TRBV12-4 TGTGCCAGCAGTCTCTCGGGTAGCGGGGGGGCAGATACGCAGTATTTT CASSLSGSGGADTQYF
TRBJ2-7 - - TRBV19 TGTGCCAGTAGTTCACCGGAGGCAGGGTCATCCGAGCAGTACTTC CASSSPEAGSSEQYF
TRBJ2-3 few - TRBV5-1 TGCGCCAGCAGACGAAGAACTAGCACAGATACGCAGTATTTT CASRRRTSTDTQYF
TRBJ2-7 - - TRBV18 TGTGCCAGCTCACCACAGGGGCCGGAGCAGTACTTC CASSPQGPEQYF
TRBJ1-1 few - TRBV3-1 TGTGCCAGCAGCCATTCCGGCCAGGGTGGGACTGAAGCTTTCTTT CASSHSGQGGTEAFF
TRBJ2-2 few - TRBV9 TGTGCCAGCAGCGTGTGGGGGGCCGAGACCGGGGAGCTGTTTTTT CASSVWGAETGELFF
TRBJ2-7 - - TRBV12-3/TRBV12-4 TGTGCCAGCCAGGACAAAACTTCCTACGAGCAGTACTTC CASQDKTSYEQYF
TRBJ2-1 - TRBD2 TRBV7-9 TGTGCCAGCAGCTCCTTACGCCCGTCGACTAGCCCTGAGCAGTTCTTC CASSSLRPSTSPEQFF